One T cell receptor beta chain is described in this entry. There is no known antigen for this receptor. The sample holds no much larger clone one base away, and base qualities are not on file. Other nucleotide sequences in the sample specify the same CDR3. The CDR3 runs 12 amino acids, cysteine and phenylalanine included. The entry retains the CDR3 DNA only, 36 bases that are in frame from base 1. At the junction V is shortened by 0 bases and J by 4 bases, with 4 bases in between. Reading the germline V gene gives CDR1 SGHRS and CDR2 YFSETQ. The label giving this sample's time point can be read as: progressive disease on ibrutinib. For TCR beta library preparation, around 2 micrograms of genomic DNA were isolated from cryopreserved PBMCs. Longitudinal blood samples from CLL patients receiving ibrutinib monotherapy were subjected to high-throughput TCR beta sequencing. The patients took part in an open-label, single-center phase 2 trial of ibrutinib monotherapy.

Each clonotype received, on average, 10x coverage in deep resolution sequencing performed on a MiSeq, where the target depth lay between 1 in 1 million and 1 in 200,000 T cells. The immunoSEQ hsTCRB Kit was used to generate TCR beta libraries. The original methods were these. ImmunoSEQ Data Assistant and ImmunoSEQ Analyzer were used for data analysis, and V, D and J genes were assigned according to IMGT definitions. Clonality, which ranges from 0 to 1, was calculated as one minus the normalized Shannon entropy of productive rearrangement frequencies. Only overrepresented clonotypes making up at least 0.05% of the repertoire of each patient were included in the public clonotype analysis. Roughly 13 age-matched healthy donor repertoires from immuneACCESS served as clonality controls. Entries here come from immuneACCESS through TCRdb and include only in-frame sequences with V and J called. Some clones fail to appear in such tables; in the studies checked, an unresolved V gene covers under half of the shortfall, and the cause of the remainder is unknown. The V and J calls and clone size were taken over from that table, and D and trimming were inferred from the DNA. The sample profile shows 150,000 to 200,000 clones; more than 70% of them were found once. More than 2.5% of the sample is taken by the ten largest.

The data were obtained in a study of cytotoxic CD8 clonotypes in ibrutinib-treated CLL (dated by TCRdb to the early 2020s). Background on the whole study: The cohort had 11 relapsed/refractory and approximately 15 treatment-naive patients; under 18 were IGHV unmutated. Responses were partial in 24 patients and complete in 2; after median about 68 months follow-up, approximately 15 stayed in remission and 12 progressed. Response samples were obtained after a median of 12 months of treatment, with a range of roughly 6 to 36 months. An average of about 250,000 productive templates and 94,082 productive rearrangements was obtained per sample. Longitudinal samples were available for about 30% of the roughly 86 trial participants. Cryopreserved peripheral blood mononuclear cells were collected before treatment, at response, and at either disease progression or sustained remission. Patients were still on ibrutinib when every remission and progressive disease sample was collected.

Beyond this particular receptor, the publication reports: Sampling times were not matched between sustained-remission and progressing patients, and lymph node repertoires were not studied. Public clonotypes were rare and either contracted or stayed stable during treatment, and the rise in clonality at ibrutinib response reflected the expansion of private clonotypes. An increase in clonality was observed at ibrutinib response, with clonality remaining stable during sustained remission and falling back toward baseline at progression. Baseline clonality exceeded that of age-matched healthy donors and correlated strongly with circulating CD8+ T-cell counts.

The starting material was PBMCs, obtained at disease progression, from a patient treated with ibrutinib. The receptor chain draws on TRBV5-1 and TRBJ2-5; the D gene cannot be named for sure. The receptor comes from a human donor with chronic lymphocytic leukemia. CDR3 sequence: CASSLAGETQYF. At the DNA level, the sequence is TGCGCCAGCAGCTTGGCCGGAGAGACCCAGTACTTC. With the rest looked up from the reference TRBV5-1 and TRBJ2-5 genes rather than sequenced, the full variable domain is KAGVTQTPRYLIKTRGQQVTLSCSPISGHRSVSWYQQTPGQGLQFLFEYFSETQRNKGNFPGRFSGRQFSNSRSEMNVSTLELGDSALYLCASSLAGETQYFGPGTRLLVL.